Below are 29 T cell receptor beta chains sequenced from a single sample in a study of CD8 T cells in ankylosing spondylitis. TCRdb reprocessed the 5' RACE reads via MiXCR and lists one record per CDR3 protein. The table includes fewer than 150,000 distinct CDR3 sequences, around 7.9% detected once. Sequencing was performed on blood, either unsorted or a sorted T cell fraction (not recorded which). The origin of the receptors is a female donor with ankylosing spondylitis or in good health (not recorded which).

This clonotype was picked up many times. This chain links TRBV7-8 with TRBJ1-1; no firm D call. Germline V gene lookup returns CDR1 SGHVS and CDR2 FQNEAQ. V was clipped by 5 bases and J by 6 bases, with 13 bases between them. The CDR3 is 13 residues long. CDR3 sequence reads: CASSTRMEAEAFF. In nucleotides, the CDR3 is TGTGCCAGCAGCACTAGGATGGAGGCTGAAGCTTTCTTT.

This clonotype was picked up many times. The V and J genes are TRBV4-1 and TRBJ2-1, with a tentative D call TRBD2 (7 bases). This CDR3 is 13 amino acids long. CDR1 and CDR2 from the germline V gene are MGHRA and YSYEKL. V dropped 5 bases and J dropped 9 bases, with 14 bases sitting between them. The CDR3 here is CASSNREGVEQFF. The CDR3 nucleotides are TGCGCCAGCAGCAACAGGGAGGGGGTTGAGCAGTTCTTC.

The table lists this clonotype with many counts. The V and J genes are TRBV20-1 and TRBJ1-1; D is unclear. The ends were cut back, 0 bases at V and 5 bases at J, with 10 bases in the middle. The CDR3 length is 13 residues. The germline CDR1 and CDR2 sequences are DFQATT and SNEGSKA (reference sequence). CDR3 DNA sequence: TGCAGTGCTAGAGAACAAGGGAGGACTGAAGCTTTCTTT. Translating it yields CSAREQGRTEAFF.

V usage is TRBV7-3 and J usage is TRBJ2-3, with 8 bases that match TRBD2. V lost 10 bases, J lost 3 bases, and 6 bases stayed unmatched. Germline V gives CDR1 SGHTA, CDR2 FQGTGA. The CDR3 totals 13 residues. The CDR3 DNA sequence: TGTGCCACCCCGGGAGGGTGGACAGATACGCAGTATTTT. Translating it yields CATPGGWTDTQYF.

This clonotype has just one count. One end of the junction varies from germline; a read error may be responsible. The chain links TRBV12-3 or TRBV12-4 to TRBJ1-1; D gene uncertain. CDR3 length: 13 amino acids. CDR3 nucleotide sequence: TGTACCAGCAGCTTGGTTGACAATGATGAAGCTTTCTTT. It codes for CTSSLVDNDEAFF.

This clonotype was counted many times. V gene TRBV6-7 combines with J gene TRBJ2-1, with D perhaps TRBD1 or TRBD2 (5 bases each). TRBV6-7 belongs to the ORF category, with a function that is uncertain. The V end lost 2 bases, the J end lost 10 bases, and 6 bases lay between the germline ends. This CDR3 is 11 amino acids long. DNA for the CDR3: TGTGCCAGCAGTTACGGGGACGAGCAGTTCTTC. Protein sequence: CASSYGDEQFF.

This clonotype was counted ten times or more. The chain combines TRBV7-8 with TRBJ2-3; 7 positions match TRBD2. V lost 11 bases, J lost 2 bases, and 10 bases stayed unmatched. Per germline, CDR1 SGHVS and CDR2 FQNEAQ. This CDR3 has 14 amino acids. The CDR3 DNA sequence: TGTGCCGGAACTCTGGGGGGGGTCACAGATACGCAGTATTTT. Residues: CAGTLGGVTDTQYF. Based on the CDR3 plus reference TRBV7-8 and TRBJ2-3, the full variable domain is GAGVSQSPRYKVAKRGQDVALRCDPISGHVSLFWYQQALGQGPEFLTYFQNEAQLDKSGLPSDRFFAERPEGSVSTLKIQRTQQEDSAVYLCAGTLGGVTDTQYFGPGTRLTVL.

Many counts were recorded for this clonotype. This chain joins TRBV29-1 and TRBJ2-3, with 8 bases aligning to TRBD1. V shed 7 bases and J 6 bases; nucleotides not matched to a gene: 6. Germline values: CDR1 SQVTM, CDR2 ANQGSEA. The length of the CDR3 is 12 residues. The CDR3 nucleotides read TGCAGCGCCGCCAGACAGGGGGATACGCAGTATTTT. The encoded protein is CSAARQGDTQYF.

The sample holds many counts of this clonotype. The CDR3 region has the DNA TGTGCCAGCAGTTTAGATGGTAGCGGAACAGATACGCAGTATTTT. The encoded protein is CASSLDGSGTDTQYF. V usage is TRBV12-3 or TRBV12-4 and J usage is TRBJ2-3, with a tentative D call TRBD2 (6 bases). The CDR3 is 15 residues long. Between the trimmed V and J ends, which lost 1 base and 3 bases, there was a span of 11 bases.

V is TRBV9 and J is TRBJ2-2; TRBD2 might be the D (6 bases). The CDR3 runs to 12 residues. Germline lookup yields CDR1 SGDLS and CDR2 YYNGEE. Trimming took 3 bases from V and 6 from J, leaving 6 bases between them. The DNA for the CDR3 is TGTGCCAGCAGCGGGGGGGCCGGGGAGCTGTTTTTT. This translates into CASSGGAGELFF.

Details on this clonotype: A read error may account for a junction end that differs from germline. The chain is built from TRBV4-1 and TRBJ2-5; tentative D call: TRBD2 (5 bases). Germline V gives CDR1 MGHRA, CDR2 YSYEKL. CDR3 length equals 14 residues. The CDR3 loop reads CASSQGGVPETHYF. DNA for the CDR3: TGCGCCAGCAGCCAAGGGGGAGTCCCGGAGACCCATTACTTC.

This clonotype was counted once. The rearrangement joins TRBV3-1 to TRBJ2-3; 9 nucleotides agree with TRBD2. Germline CDR1 and CDR2: LGHDT and YNNKEL (reference sequence). The ends lost 11 bases at V and 7 bases at J; junction bases unmatched: 25. CDR3 length: 18 residues. The CDR3 sequence is CALSLTPPSGGYTYTQYF. The CDR3 DNA reads as TGTGCCCTCAGTTTAACCCCCCCAAGCGGGGGGTATACTTATACGCAGTATTTT.

In this sample, this clonotype turned up many times. This rearrangement joins TRBV30 to TRBJ1-5, with 8 bases aligning to TRBD1. CDR1 and CDR2 from the germline V gene are GTSNPN and SVGIG (reference sequence). This CDR3 has 14 residues. V gave up 1 base and J gave up 11 bases; unmatched junction bases: 10. The CDR3: CAWSGTGKIGSQHF. The CDR3 DNA sequence: TGTGCCTGGAGTGGGACAGGGAAGATTGGGTCCCAGCATTTT. Using reference TRBV30 and TRBJ1-5 for the parts outside the CDR3, the full variable domain is SQTIHQWPATLVQPVGSPLSLECTVEGTSNPNLYWYRQAAGRGLQLLFYSVGIGQISSEVPQNLSASRPQDRQFILSSKKLLLSDSGFYLCAWSGTGKIGSQHFGDGTRLSIL.

At least ten counts were recorded for this clonotype. The chain is built from TRBV20-1 and TRBJ2-1, with 14 nucleotides matching TRBD2. Germline CDR1 and CDR2: DFQATT and SNEGSKA (reference sequence). CDR3 length: 15 residues. With 3 bases clipped from V and 3 bases from J, the junction kept 1 base outside the gene matches. In DNA form, the CDR3 reads TGCAGTGCTAGGGGACTAGCGGGGGTCTACAATGAGCAGTTCTTC. Translation: CSARGLAGVYNEQFF.

The chain links TRBV2 to TRBJ2-5, with D hard to call. CDR3 length: 11 amino acids. The V end was cut by 7 bases, the J end by 5 bases, with 8 bases between. Germline V gene data show CDR1 as SNHLY and CDR2 as FYNNEI. The CDR3, as DNA: TGTGCCAGCACCCGGCGGGAGACCCAGTACTTC. Its protein product is CASTRRETQYF.

The V call is TRBV5-1, the J call TRBJ2-3; TRBD1 matches at 11 bases. The germline V gene encodes CDR1 SGHRS and CDR2 YFSETQ. The V segment lost 5 bases and the J segment 3 bases; nucleotides outside the gene matches: 5. The CDR3 has 15 residues. CDR3 amino acids: CASRSGDRGTDTQYF. The DNA of the CDR3 is TGCGCCAGCAGGAGTGGGGACAGGGGGACAGATACGCAGTATTTT. Supplemented by reference TRBV5-1 and TRBJ2-3, the full variable domain reads KAGVTQTPRYLIKTRGQQVTLSCSPISGHRSVSWYQQTPGQGLQFLFEYFSETQRNKGNFPGRFSGRQFSNSRSEMNVSTLELGDSALYLCASRSGDRGTDTQYFGPGTRLTVL.

A few counts support this clonotype. A much larger clone lies one base from this, so it may be a read error. The chain carries TRBV12-3 or TRBV12-4 and TRBJ2-7; TRBD1 matches 10 bases. This CDR3 is 14 amino acids long. V was pared by 6 bases and J by 4 bases, with 6 bases of the junction left unmatched. The CDR3 DNA follows: TGTGCCAGCAGCCTGGGGGACAGGGGATACGAGCAGTACTTC. It is translated as CASSLGDRGYEQYF.

This clonotype has at least ten counts. The chain has TRBV20-1 and TRBJ2-1, with TRBD1 identical over 9 bases. The trim removed 4 bases at V and 7 bases at J, leaving 8 bases unmatched. Germline CDR1 is DFQATT and CDR2 is SNEGSKA (reference sequence). The CDR3 runs 14 residues. For the CDR3, the DNA is TGCAGTGCTATAAATAGCGGACAGGGGAATGAGCAGTTCTTC. This translates into CSAINSGQGNEQFF.

Many counts were recorded for this clonotype. The chain carries TRBV6-2 or TRBV6-3 and TRBJ2-7; 8 positions match TRBD1. The CDR3 is 16 amino acids. J lost 5 bases, V lost 1 base, and 10 bases had no gene match. From germline, CDR1 is MNHEY and CDR2 SVGEGT. CDR3 sequence (DNA): TGTGCCAGCAGTTACTGGGGACAGGACCGCATGGACGAGCAGTACTTC. Its translation is CASSYWGQDRMDEQYF.

This clonotype was seen many times. The chain recombines TRBV5-1 with TRBJ1-2; no firm D call. The V gene lost 0 bases and the J gene lost 1 base, with 7 bases spanning the gap. Looked up from germline, CDR1 is SGHRS and CDR2 is YFSETQ. There are 14 residues in the CDR3. The CDR3 loop reads CASSLDLDNYGYTF. CDR3 DNA: TGCGCCAGCAGCTTGGACCTAGATAACTATGGCTACACCTTC.

This clonotype was counted many times. The gene calls are TRBV12-3 or TRBV12-4 and TRBJ2-3; D gene unclear. Trimming took off 7 bases at V and 0 bases at J, with 14 bases between the two ends. The CDR3 sequence is 15 residues long. The CDR3 here is CASIFAASSTDTQYF. The CDR3 DNA sequence: TGTGCCAGCATTTTCGCCGCTTCTAGCACAGATACGCAGTATTTT.

The V call is TRBV9, the J call TRBJ2-7; tentatively, D is TRBD1 or TRBD2 (5 bases each). The CDR3 consists of 13 residues. V gave up 2 bases and J gave up 2 bases, with 8 bases separating them. Germline V gene data show CDR1 as SGDLS and CDR2 as YYNGEE. The CDR3 sequence is CASSVGPPYEQYF. DNA for the CDR3: TGTGCCAGCAGCGTGGGACCCCCCTACGAGCAGTACTTC.

V and J are TRBV19 and TRBJ1-5, with a tentative D call TRBD1 (5 bases). Germline CDR1 LNHDA, CDR2 SQIVND (reference sequence). The CDR3 is made up of 18 amino acids. Trimming left V 5 bases short and J 2 bases short, with 22 bases between. The CDR3 nucleotides read TGTGCCAGTAGTCCAAGTAGGTTTGGCAGGGTGGGCAATCAGCCCCAGCATTTT. This gives the protein CASSPSRFGRVGNQPQHF.

This clonotype showed up many times. This chain joins TRBV24-1 and TRBJ2-7; unclear D gene. The ends were cut back, 4 bases at V and 8 bases at J, with 17 bases in the middle. CDR3 length: 14 amino acids. Germline loops: CDR1 KGHDR, CDR2 SFDVKD. The CDR3 region has the DNA TGTGCCACCAGTGACGACGGTGGTCATACGAAGCAGTACTTC. This encodes CATSDDGGHTKQYF.

This clonotype was recorded at least ten times. The CDR3 nucleotides read TGTGCCAGCAGTTACTCCCGGCCGACGGGGAAGGGCAATCAGCCCCAGCATTTT. Its protein is CASSYSRPTGKGNQPQHF. The chain employs TRBV6-5 and TRBJ1-5; D call uncertain. The CDR3 has 18 residues. The germline V and J ends were trimmed by 0 bases and 2 bases, with 17 bases remaining between them. Germline loops: CDR1 MNHEY, CDR2 SVGAGI.

This clonotype was found many times. The J gene is TRBJ2-3, the V gene TRBV20-1; 10 bases are a match to TRBD2. The CDR3 extends over 16 amino acids. With V trimmed by 1 base and J by 2 bases, 6 bases remained unmatched. Germline V CDR1 and CDR2: DFQATT, SNEGSKA (reference sequence). CDR3 in DNA: TGCAGTGCTAGAGGGGCTAGCGGGGGTATCACAGATACGCAGTATTTT. Translation gives CSARGASGGITDTQYF.

This clonotype appeared once. The chain recombines TRBV10-3 with TRBJ1-1; 7 bases agree with TRBD1. The CDR3 is made up of 21 amino acids. V lost 6 bases and J lost 10; bases outside the gene matches: 35. CDR1 is ENHRY and CDR2 is SYGVKD in the germline V gene. The CDR3 DNA reads as TGTGCCATCAGCGAGCCCTCGAGACCCCTGACAGAGGGGGCCTCCCCCGGGGGAGCTTTCTTT. The encoded protein is CAISEPSRPLTEGASPGGAFF.

This clonotype showed up many times. The genes are TRBV10-3 and TRBJ2-5, with 7 bases fitting TRBD2. Germline-derived CDR1 and CDR2 are ENHRY and SYGVKD. V dropped 0 bases and J dropped 2; count of bases not matched to a gene: 3. There are 15 residues in the CDR3. CDR3 loop: CAISESTGLQETQYF. CDR3 bases: TGTGCCATCAGTGAGTCGACGGGACTACAAGAGACCCAGTACTTC.

This clonotype has a count of ten or more. The rearrangement links TRBV15 to TRBJ2-3, with D perhaps matching TRBD1 or TRBD2 (6 bases each). The CDR3 runs to 15 residues. V dropped 1 base and J dropped 0 bases, with 8 bases sitting between them. CDR1 and CDR2 from the germline V gene are LNHNV and YYDKDF (reference sequence). This chain's CDR3 is CATSRGGASTDTQYF. The CDR3 DNA follows: TGTGCCACCAGCAGAGGGGGGGCCAGCACAGATACGCAGTATTTT. The complete variable domain, with remaining parts taken from reference TRBV15 and TRBJ2-3, reads DAMVIQNPRYQVTQFGKPVTLSCSQTLNHNVMYWYQQKSSQAPKLLFHYYDKDFNNEADTPDNFQSRRPNTSFCFLDIRSPGLGDTAMYLCATSRGGASTDTQYFGPGTRLTVL.